This is a list of T cell receptor beta chains from one sample in a study of blood T cells in healthy people across ages. TCRdb redid the calling of the 5' RACE reads with MiXCR, one entry per CDR3 protein. The profile shows about 1.4 million distinct CDR3 sequences, approximately 59% of them singletons. Sequenced input: blood. The receptors here all came from a man aged 18 to 30 in good health. The CDR3 runs from the conserved cysteine through the conserved F or W. D genes are given only for firm matches.

cdr3_aa | cdr3_nt | j_call | v_call | d_call
CASSQAGFAGELFF | TGCGCCAGCAGCCAGGCAGGGTTCGCCGGGGAGCTGTTTTTT | TRBJ2-2 | TRBV4-1 | -
CSASSGHSNQPQHF | TGCAGTGCTAGCAGCGGACATAGCAATCAGCCCCAGCATTTT | TRBJ1-5 | TRBV20-1 | -
CASMEGGHRRYGYTF | TGTGCCAGCATGGAAGGTGGACATCGGCGCTATGGCTACACCTTC | TRBJ1-2 | TRBV2 | -
CSASQTGTNNSPLHF | TGCAGTGCCAGTCAAACCGGGACCAATAATTCACCCCTCCACTTT | TRBJ1-6 | TRBV20-1 | -
CATSEASGANVLTF | TGTGCCACCAGTGAGGCATCTGGGGCCAACGTCCTGACTTTC | TRBJ2-6 | TRBV24-1 | -
CASSFSGTGQETQYF | TGCGCCAGCAGTTTCAGCGGGACAGGGCAAGAGACCCAGTACTTC | TRBJ2-5 | TRBV4-1 | TRBD1
CASSLNDMGTQYF | TGTGCCAGCAGCCTTAACGACATGGGGACCCAGTACTTC | TRBJ2-5 | TRBV9 | -
CASSALTSGSNNEQYF | TGTGCCAGCAGCGCGTTGACTAGCGGGAGTAACAATGAGCAGTACTTC | TRBJ2-7 | TRBV7-9 | TRBD2
CASRNYNEQYF | TGTGCCAGCAGGAACTACAATGAGCAGTACTTC | TRBJ2-7 | TRBV28 | -
CASSPAVSGHTEAFF | TGTGCCAGTAGTCCTGCCGTCTCAGGTCACACTGAAGCTTTCTTT | TRBJ1-1 | TRBV19 | -
CASSDPRVLSSEQFF | TGTGCCAGCAGCGACCCTCGGGTCCTTTCCAGTGAGCAGTTCTTC | TRBJ2-1 | TRBV3-1 | -
CASSEALAGSYNEQFF | TGTGCCAGCAGTGAAGCACTAGCGGGTTCCTACAATGAGCAGTTCTTC | TRBJ2-1 | TRBV2 | TRBD2
CASSFHPLASLWEQYF | TGTGCCAGCAGCTTCCACCCTCTAGCGTCCCTTTGGGAGCAGTACTTC | TRBJ2-7 | TRBV7-9 | -
CASSQGGASNQPQHF | TGTGCCAGCAGCCAAGGAGGGGCTAGCAATCAGCCCCAGCATTTT | TRBJ1-5 | TRBV3-1 | -
CSAVSRGYTDTQYF | TGCAGTGCTGTGAGCAGGGGGTACACAGATACGCAGTATTTT | TRBJ2-3 | TRBV20-1 | TRBD1